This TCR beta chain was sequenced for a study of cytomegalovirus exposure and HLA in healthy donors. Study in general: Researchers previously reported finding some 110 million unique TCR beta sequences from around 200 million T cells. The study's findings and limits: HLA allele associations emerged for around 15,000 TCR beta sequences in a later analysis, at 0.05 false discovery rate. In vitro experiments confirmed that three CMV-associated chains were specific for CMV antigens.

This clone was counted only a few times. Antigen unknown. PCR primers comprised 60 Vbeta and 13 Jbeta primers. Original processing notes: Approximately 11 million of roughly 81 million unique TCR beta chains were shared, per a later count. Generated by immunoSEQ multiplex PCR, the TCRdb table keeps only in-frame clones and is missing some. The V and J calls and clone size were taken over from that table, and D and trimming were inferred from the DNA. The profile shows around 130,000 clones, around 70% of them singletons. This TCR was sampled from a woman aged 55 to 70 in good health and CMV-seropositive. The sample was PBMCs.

CDR3 sequence: CASSEWGDQPQHF. The DNA for the CDR3 is TGTGCCAGCAGTGAATGGGGGGATCAGCCCCAGCATTTT. J is TRBJ1-5 and V is TRBV6-1; D may be TRBD1 (5 bases). The CDR3 is 13 residues long. V lost 2 bases to trimming and J lost 5 bases, with 7 bases between them. Per germline, CDR1 MNHNS and CDR2 SASEGT.